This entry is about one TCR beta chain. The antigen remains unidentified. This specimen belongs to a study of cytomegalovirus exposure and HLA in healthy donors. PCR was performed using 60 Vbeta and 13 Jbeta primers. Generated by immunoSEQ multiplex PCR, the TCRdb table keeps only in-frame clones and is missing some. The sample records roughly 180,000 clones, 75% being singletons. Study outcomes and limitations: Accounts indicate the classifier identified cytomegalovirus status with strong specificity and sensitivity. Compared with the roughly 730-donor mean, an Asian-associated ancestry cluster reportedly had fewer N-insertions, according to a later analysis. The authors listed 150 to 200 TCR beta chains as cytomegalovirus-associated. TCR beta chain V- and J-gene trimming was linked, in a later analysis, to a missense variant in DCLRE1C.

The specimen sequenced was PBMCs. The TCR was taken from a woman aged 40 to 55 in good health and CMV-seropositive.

In DNA form, the CDR3 reads TGTGCCAGCAGCTTCCCCCTCGGCAGGGGAACAGATACGCAGTATTTT. As protein: CASSFPLGRGTDTQYF. The chain carries TRBV5-4 and TRBJ2-3; D may be TRBD1 (6 bases). Germline values: CDR1 SGHNT, CDR2 YYREEE (reference sequence). CDR3 length: 16 residues. V dropped 2 bases and J dropped 3 bases, with 16 bases sitting between them.